This TCR beta chain was sequenced in a study of PD-1 blockade in classical Hodgkin lymphoma. Study-wide results and limits: Possible causes of repertoire differences, disease activity or prior therapy, remain undefined. Healthy donors were reported to have higher baseline TCR diversity than newly diagnosed patients.

Data came from immunoSEQ multiplex PCR; TCRdb stores just in-frame clones and leaves some out. The sample shows roughly 24,000 clones, approximately 80% of them seen only once. Brentuximab vedotin exposure varied among the patients, all of whom had relapsed after autologous stem cell transplantation. The study recorded best responses of complete response, partial response or progressive disease. This clone was seen a handful of times. Its target is unknown. This CDR3 has 15 residues. Trimming left V 2 bases short and J 5 bases short, with 12 bases between. Looked up from germline, CDR1 is SGHTA and CDR2 is FQGNSA.

The clonotype was recovered from a human donor with classical Hodgkin lymphoma. Sample: peripheral blood mononuclear cells (PBMCs), taken before the second cycle of nivolumab. The rearrangement links TRBV7-2 to TRBJ2-2, with TRBD1 as a possible D gene (6 bases). CDR3 in DNA: TGTGCCAGCAGCTTATCCAGGGGAAGTACCGGGGAGCTGTTTTTT. It yields the protein CASSLSRGSTGELFF.